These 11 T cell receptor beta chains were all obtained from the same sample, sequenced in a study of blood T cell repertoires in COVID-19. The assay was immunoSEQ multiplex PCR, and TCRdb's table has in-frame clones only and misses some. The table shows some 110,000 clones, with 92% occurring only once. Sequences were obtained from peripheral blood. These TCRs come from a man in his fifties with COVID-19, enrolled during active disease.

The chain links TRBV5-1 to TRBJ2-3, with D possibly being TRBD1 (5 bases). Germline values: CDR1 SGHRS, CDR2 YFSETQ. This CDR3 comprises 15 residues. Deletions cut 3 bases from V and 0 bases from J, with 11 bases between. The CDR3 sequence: CASSWLTASTDTQYF. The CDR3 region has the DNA TGCGCCAGCAGCTGGCTGACAGCTAGCACAGATACGCAGTATTTT.

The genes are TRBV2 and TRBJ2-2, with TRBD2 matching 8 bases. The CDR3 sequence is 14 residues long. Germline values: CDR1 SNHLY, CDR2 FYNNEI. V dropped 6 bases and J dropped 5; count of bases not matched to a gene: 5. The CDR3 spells CASRPGLATGELFF. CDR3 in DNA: TGTGCCAGCAGACCAGGACTAGCTACCGGGGAGCTGTTTTTT.

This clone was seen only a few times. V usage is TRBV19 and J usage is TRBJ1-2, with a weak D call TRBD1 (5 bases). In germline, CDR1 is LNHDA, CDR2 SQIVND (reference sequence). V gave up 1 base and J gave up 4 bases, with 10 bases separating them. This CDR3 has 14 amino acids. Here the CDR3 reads CASSIGQGVYGYTF. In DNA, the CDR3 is TGTGCCAGTAGTATAGGCCAGGGCGTCTATGGCTACACCTTC.

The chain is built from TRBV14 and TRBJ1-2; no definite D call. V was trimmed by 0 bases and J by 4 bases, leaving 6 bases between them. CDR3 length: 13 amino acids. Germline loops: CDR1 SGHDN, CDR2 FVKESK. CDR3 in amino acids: CASSQDLSYGYTF. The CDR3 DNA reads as TGTGCCAGCAGCCAAGATTTGAGCTATGGCTACACCTTC.

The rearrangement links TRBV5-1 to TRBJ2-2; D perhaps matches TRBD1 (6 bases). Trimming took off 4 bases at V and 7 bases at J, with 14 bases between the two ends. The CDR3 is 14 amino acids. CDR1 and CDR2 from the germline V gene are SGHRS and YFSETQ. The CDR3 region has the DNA TGCGCCAGCAGCCGTGGACAGAAAGGCGGGGAGCTGTTTTTT. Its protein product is CASSRGQKGGELFF.

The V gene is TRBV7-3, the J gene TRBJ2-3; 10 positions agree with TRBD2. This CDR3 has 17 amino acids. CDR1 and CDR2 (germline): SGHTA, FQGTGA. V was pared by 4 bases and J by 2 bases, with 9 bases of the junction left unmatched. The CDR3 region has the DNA TGTGCCAGCAGCTGGCCCGGACTAGCGGAGAACACAGATACGCAGTATTTT. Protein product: CASSWPGLAENTDTQYF.

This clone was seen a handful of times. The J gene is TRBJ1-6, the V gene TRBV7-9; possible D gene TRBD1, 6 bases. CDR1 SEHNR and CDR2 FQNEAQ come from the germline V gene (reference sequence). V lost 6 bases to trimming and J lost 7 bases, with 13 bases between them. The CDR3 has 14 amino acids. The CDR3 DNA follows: TGTGCCAGCAGGATAGGCCAGGGGAATTCACCCCTCCACTTT. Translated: CASRIGQGNSPLHF.

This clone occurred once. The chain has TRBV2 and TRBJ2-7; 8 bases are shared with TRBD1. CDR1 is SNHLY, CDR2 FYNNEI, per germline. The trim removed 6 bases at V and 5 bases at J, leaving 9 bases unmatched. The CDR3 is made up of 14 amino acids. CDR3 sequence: CASRSGQGRDEQYF. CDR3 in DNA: TGTGCCAGCAGATCAGGACAGGGACGCGACGAGCAGTACTTC.

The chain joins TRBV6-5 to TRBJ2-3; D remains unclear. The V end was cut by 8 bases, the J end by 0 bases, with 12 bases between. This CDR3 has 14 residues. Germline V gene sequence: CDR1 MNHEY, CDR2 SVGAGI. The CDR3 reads CASRDKRSTDTQYF. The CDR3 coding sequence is TGTGCCAGCCGAGATAAGCGCAGCACAGATACGCAGTATTTT.

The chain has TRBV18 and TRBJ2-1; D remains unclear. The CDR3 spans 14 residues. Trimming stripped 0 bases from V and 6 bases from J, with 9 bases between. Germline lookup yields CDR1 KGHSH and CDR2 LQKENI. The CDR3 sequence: CASSPPSSVNEQFF. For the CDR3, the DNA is TGTGCCAGCTCACCACCGTCGAGCGTCAATGAGCAGTTCTTC.

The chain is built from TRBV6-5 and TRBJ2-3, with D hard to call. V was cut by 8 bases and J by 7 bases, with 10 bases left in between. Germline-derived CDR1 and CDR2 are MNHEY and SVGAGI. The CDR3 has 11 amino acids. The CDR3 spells CASRVSNTQYF. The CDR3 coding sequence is TGTGCCAGCCGGGTCTCGAATACGCAGTATTTT.